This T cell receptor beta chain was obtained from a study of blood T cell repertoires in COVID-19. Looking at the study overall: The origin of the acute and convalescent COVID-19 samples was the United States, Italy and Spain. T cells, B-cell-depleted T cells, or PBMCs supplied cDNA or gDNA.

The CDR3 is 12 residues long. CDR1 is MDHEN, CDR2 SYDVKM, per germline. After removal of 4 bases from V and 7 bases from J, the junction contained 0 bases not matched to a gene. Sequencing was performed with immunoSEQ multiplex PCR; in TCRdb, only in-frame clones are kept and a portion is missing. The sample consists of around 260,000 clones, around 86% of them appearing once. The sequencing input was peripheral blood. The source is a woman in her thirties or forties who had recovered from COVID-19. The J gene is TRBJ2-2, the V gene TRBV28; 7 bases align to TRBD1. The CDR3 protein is CASSSGGGELFF. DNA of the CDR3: TGTGCCAGCAGTTCAGGGGGCGGGGAGCTGTTTTTT.